The entry below gives a single TCR beta chain sequence along with its context. Its antigen is not identified. This entry comes from a study of cytomegalovirus exposure and HLA in healthy donors. Study as a whole: Out of roughly 170 million T cells, an earlier analysis found fewer than 140 million unique TCR beta sequences in total. In terms of ancestry, the Caucasian-associated cluster contained 80% to 90% of the roughly 400 genotyped donors. Overall study findings and caveats: Presence/absence analysis assumed near-uniform sequencing depth across donors.

The PCR used 60 Vbeta and 13 Jbeta primers. Clones were read by immunoSEQ multiplex PCR, and TCRdb kept only the in-frame ones, dropping some. This sample contains approximately 47,000 clones. Samples came from healthy bone marrow donors. Germline lookup yields CDR1 SGHRS and CDR2 YFSETQ. The CDR3 runs to 15 residues. Trimming left V 4 bases short and J 0 bases short, with 12 bases between. The V gene is TRBV5-1, the J gene TRBJ2-3, with unresolved D. Sequencing used PBMCs. The source of this sequence is a male donor in good health and CMV-seronegative. In DNA form, the CDR3 reads TGCGCCAGCAGCCCGACACCGGATAGCACAGATACGCAGTATTTT. As protein: CASSPTPDSTDTQYF.